A selection of T cell receptor beta chains follows, all from one sample in a study of prognosis after radiotherapy for stage I lung cancer. MiXCR, run by TCRdb on the multiplex PCR reads, gives a single entry per CDR3 protein. The data show 59,000 or so distinct CDR3 sequences, with 26% seen just once and under 10% held by the top ten. The specimen comprised PBMCs, sampled before or after stereotactic body radiation therapy (not recorded which). The source is a donor aged 50 or older with non-small cell lung cancer. Each CDR3 is given with its conserved first and last residue. Each record gives: J gene, clone size, D gene, V gene, CDR3 protein, CDR3 DNA. The D gene is left open where the match is weak. Size is omitted from some rows. Given values are once, few, many or a class for expanded clones.

J: TRBJ1-3
size: many
D: .
V: TRBV9
CDR3: CASSKGVSGNTIYF
DNA: TGTGCCAGCAGCAAGGGCGTCTCTGGAAACACCATATATTTT

J: TRBJ1-2
size: many
D: TRBD1
V: TRBV3-1
CDR3: CASSPQTGVNGYTF
DNA: TGTGCCAGCAGCCCCCAGACAGGGGTTAATGGCTACACCTTC

J: TRBJ1-2
size: many
D: .
V: TRBV2
CDR3: CASRPSDHYGYTF
DNA: TGTGCCAGCAGACCTTCCGACCACTATGGCTACACCTTC

J: TRBJ1-1
size: many
D: .
V: TRBV9
CDR3: CASTRGLIGLAFF
DNA: TGTGCCAGCACCAGAGGTCTGATTGGGCTGGCTTTCTTT

J: TRBJ2-2
size: .
D: TRBD1
V: TRBV5-4
CDR3: CASRPGGQGARAGELFF
DNA: TGTGCCAGCAGACCCGGTGGACAGGGGGCGAGGGCCGGGGAGCTGTTTTTT

J: TRBJ2-3
size: many
D: .
V: TRBV20-1
CDR3: CSARVPRSTDTQYF
DNA: TGCAGTGCTAGAGTACCCCGGAGCACAGATACGCAGTATTTT

J: TRBJ2-2
size: many
D: .
V: TRBV6-1
CDR3: CASNRQGTNTGELFF
DNA: TGTGCCAGCAACCGGCAGGGCACGAACACCGGGGAGCTGTTTTTT

J: TRBJ1-2
size: .
D: TRBD1
V: TRBV3-1
CDR3: CTSSQAGQVYTF
DNA: TGTACCAGCAGCCAAGCGGGACAGGTATACACCTTC

J: TRBJ2-7
size: many
D: TRBD2
V: TRBV7-6
CDR3: CASSPASGDSYEQYF
DNA: TGTGCCAGCAGCCCGGCAAGCGGGGACTCCTACGAGCAGTACTTC

J: TRBJ2-5
size: many
D: .
V: TRBV9
CDR3: CASSATPGDPRETQYF
DNA: TGTGCCAGCAGCGCTACGCCAGGGGACCCAAGGGAGACCCAGTACTTC

J: TRBJ2-5
size: many
D: TRBD1
V: TRBV5-1
CDR3: CASSSGTGFQETQYF
DNA: TGCGCCAGCAGCTCCGGGACAGGGTTCCAAGAGACCCAGTACTTC

J: TRBJ1-6
size: .
D: TRBD1
V: TRBV6-9
CDR3: CANSYSGQGSSPLNF
DNA: TGTGCCAACAGTTACTCAGGACAGGGCAGTTCACCCCTCAACTTT

J: TRBJ2-7
size: many
D: .
V: TRBV6-1
CDR3: CASSTTVNLFHEQYF
DNA: TGTGCCAGCTCCACGACTGTCAACCTATTCCACGAGCAGTACTTC

J: TRBJ1-5
size: many
D: .
V: TRBV7-2
CDR3: CASSRTGGNQPQHF
DNA: TGTGCCAGCAGCCGGACGGGGGGCAATCAGCCCCAGCATTTT

J: TRBJ2-2
size: many
D: TRBD2
V: TRBV5-1
CDR3: CASSPSGTNTGELFF
DNA: TGCGCCAGCAGCCCTAGCGGAACGAACACCGGGGAGCTGTTTTTT

J: TRBJ2-7
size: many
D: TRBD1
V: TRBV11-2
CDR3: CASSLMGSGGKSYEQYF
DNA: TGTGCCAGCAGCTTAATGGGGTCAGGGGGCAAGTCCTACGAGCAGTACTTC

J: TRBJ2-3
size: .
D: TRBD2
V: TRBV12-3/TRBV12-4
CDR3: CASSFSGGEGDTEYF
DNA: TGTGCCAGCAGTTTTAGCGGGGGGGAAGGGGATACGGAGTATTTT

J: TRBJ2-6
size: many
D: .
V: TRBV28
CDR3: CASSSPGSGANVLTF
DNA: TGTGCCAGCAGTTCTCCAGGGTCAGGGGCCAACGTCCTGACTTTC

J: TRBJ1-6
size: many
D: .
V: TRBV6-5
CDR3: CASSHSGDSPLHF
DNA: TGTGCCAGCAGTCACTCCGGGGATTCACCCCTCCACTTT

J: TRBJ2-7
size: many
D: TRBD2
V: TRBV12-3/TRBV12-4
CDR3: CASSRGESGAYEQYF
DNA: TGTGCCAGCAGTCGGGGGGAGAGCGGGGCCTACGAGCAGTACTTC

J: TRBJ2-7
size: many
D: TRBD1
V: TRBV6-1
CDR3: CASRLGQGFYEQYF
DNA: TGTGCCAGCAGATTGGGACAGGGATTCTACGAGCAGTACTTC

J: TRBJ1-5
size: many
D: TRBD1
V: TRBV20-1
CDR3: CSAHAETGNQPQHF
DNA: TGCAGTGCCCACGCCGAGACAGGGAATCAGCCCCAGCATTTT

J: TRBJ1-1
size: many
D: TRBD1
V: TRBV19
CDR3: CASSRPPQGDNTEAFF
DNA: TGTGCCAGTAGTCGACCTCCACAGGGGGACAACACTGAAGCTTTCTTT

J: TRBJ2-1
size: many
D: TRBD2
V: TRBV5-6
CDR3: CASSLGLADHNEQFF
DNA: TGTGCCAGCAGCTTGGGACTAGCGGACCACAATGAGCAGTTCTTC

J: TRBJ2-3
size: many
D: TRBD2
V: TRBV12-3/TRBV12-4
CDR3: CASSLGTTSTDTQYF
DNA: TGTGCCAGCAGCCTCGGGACTACTAGCACAGATACGCAGTATTTT